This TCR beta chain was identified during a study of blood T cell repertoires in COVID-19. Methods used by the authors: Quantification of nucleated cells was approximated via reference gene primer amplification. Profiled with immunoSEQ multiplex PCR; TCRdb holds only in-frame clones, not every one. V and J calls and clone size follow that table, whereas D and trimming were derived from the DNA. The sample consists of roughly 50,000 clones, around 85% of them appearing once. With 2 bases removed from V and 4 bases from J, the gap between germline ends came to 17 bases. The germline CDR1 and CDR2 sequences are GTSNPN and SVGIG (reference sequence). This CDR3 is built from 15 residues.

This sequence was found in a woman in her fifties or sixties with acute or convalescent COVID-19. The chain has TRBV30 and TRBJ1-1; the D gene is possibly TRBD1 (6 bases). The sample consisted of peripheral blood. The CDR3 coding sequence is TGTGCCTGGAGTCCCTTCGTGAGGGGGAGCACTGAAGCTTTCTTT. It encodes CAWSPFVRGSTEAFF.